This T cell receptor beta chain was sequenced during a study of identical twins. This clonotype was detected ten times or more. Germline V gene lookup returns CDR1 LGHDT and CDR2 YNNKEL (reference sequence). V lost 2 bases and J lost 0, with 14 bases in between. The CDR3 contains 16 residues. TCRdb passed the 5' RACE reads through MiXCR, listing each CDR3 protein once. Counted here are 350,000 to 450,000 distinct CDR3 sequences, less than 20% occurring once; the ten biggest clones make up 12%. V and J are TRBV3-1 and TRBJ2-7; the D gene is possibly TRBD1 (6 bases). This sequence was found in a man in his fifties or sixties in good health. Material for sequencing was naive T cells sorted from blood. Written as DNA, the CDR3 is TGTGCCAGCAGCCAACTGACAGGACCGTTCTCCTACGAGCAGTACTTC. Amino acids: CASSQLTGPFSYEQYF.